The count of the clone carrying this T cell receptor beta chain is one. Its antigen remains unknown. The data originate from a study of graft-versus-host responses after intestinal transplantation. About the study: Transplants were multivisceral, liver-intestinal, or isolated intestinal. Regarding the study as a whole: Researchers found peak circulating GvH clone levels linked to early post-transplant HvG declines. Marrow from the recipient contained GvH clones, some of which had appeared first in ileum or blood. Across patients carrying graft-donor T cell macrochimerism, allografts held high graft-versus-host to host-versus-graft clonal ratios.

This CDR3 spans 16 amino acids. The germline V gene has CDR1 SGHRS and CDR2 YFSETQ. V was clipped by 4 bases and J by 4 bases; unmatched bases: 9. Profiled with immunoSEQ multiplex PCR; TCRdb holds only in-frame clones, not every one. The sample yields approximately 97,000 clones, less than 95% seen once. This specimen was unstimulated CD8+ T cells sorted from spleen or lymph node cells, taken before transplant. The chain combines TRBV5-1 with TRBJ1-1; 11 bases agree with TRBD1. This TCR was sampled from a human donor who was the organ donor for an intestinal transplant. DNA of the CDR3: TGCGCCAGCAGCCCCTCGCACGGGACAGGGGGCACTGAAGCTTTCTTT. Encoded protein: CASSPSHGTGGTEAFF.